The rows below give T cell receptor beta chains drawn from one sample of a study of glioma-infiltrating T cells after dendritic cell vaccination. Method: immunoSEQ multiplex PCR; TCRdb's copy keeps in-frame clones and lacks some. The table records some 100,000 clones, over 75% of them present only once. Sequenced here: blood, sampled before dendritic cell vaccination. These receptors all come from a human donor with glioblastoma. CDR3s include the opening cysteine and the closing phenylalanine or tryptophan. D genes are given only for firm matches. Some rows mark clone size as missing; the rest say once, few, many or name a class of expanded clone.

>NA|TRBJ1-2|TRBV2|NA
TGTGCCAGCACCCGGACAGAATATGGCTACACCTTC
CASTRTEYGYTF
>NA|TRBJ1-4|TRBV18|NA
TGTGCCAGCTCCCGCGGCGACCACACTAATGAAAAACTGTTTTTT
CASSRGDHTNEKLFF
>NA|TRBJ2-1|TRBV28|NA
TGTGCCAGCAGTTCAGGGGGGTGGGAGTTCTTC
CASSSGGWEFF
>TRBD2|TRBJ2-5|TRBV5-1|NA
TGCGCCAGCAGCTTCGCCGGGACTAGCGAAGAGACCCAGTACTTC
CASSFAGTSEETQYF
>TRBD2|TRBJ2-7|TRBV4-1|NA
TGCGCCAGCAGCCACCAAGCGGGAGGGTCCTACGAGCAGTACTTC
CASSHQAGGSYEQYF
>NA|TRBJ2-1|TRBV2|few
TGTGCCAGGAGAAGCGGGCAAAGTTACAATGAGCAGTTCTTC
CARRSGQSYNEQFF
>TRBD2|TRBJ2-3|TRBV5-4|NA
TGTGCCAGCATCCCCCGGGGGGGGCAAGTAGATACGCAGTATTTT
CASIPRGGQVDTQYF
>TRBD1|TRBJ1-2|TRBV5-1|NA
TGCGCCAGCAGCAGTGGGGGACAGGGGTATTCTGGCTACACCTTC
CASSSGGQGYSGYTF
>TRBD2|TRBJ2-3|TRBV5-1|NA
TGCGCCAGCAGCTTTGGGACTAGCGGGACAACAGATACGCAGTATTTT
CASSFGTSGTTDTQYF
>TRBD2|TRBJ2-1|TRBV27|NA
TGTGCCAGCAGTACCCGTCCGGGAGGGCCCAATGAGCAGTTCTTC
CASSTRPGGPNEQFF
>TRBD1|TRBJ2-1|TRBV29-1|once
TGCAGCGTAGGAACAGGGGTTAACTCCTACAATGAGCAGTTCTTC
CSVGTGVNSYNEQFF
>TRBD1|TRBJ2-7|TRBV5-1|NA
TGCGCCAGCAGCCTCCGGACAGGCGAATACGAGCAGTACTTC
CASSLRTGEYEQYF
>NA|TRBJ2-1|TRBV5-4|NA
TGTGCCAGCAGTTTAAGCGGAGAAGCCTACAATGAGCAGTTCTTC
CASSLSGEAYNEQFF
>TRBD2|TRBJ2-1|TRBV6-4|NA
TGTGCCAGCAGTTCTGGCGGGGGGGCGAACAATGAGCAGTTCTTC
CASSSGGGANNEQFF
>TRBD1|TRBJ2-3|TRBV30|NA
TGTGCCTGGGGACCGGGACAGGGTGTAGCAGATACGCAGTATTTT
CAWGPGQGVADTQYF
>NA|TRBJ1-2|TRBV29-1|NA
TGCAGCGTTGCCAGTTCCTATGGCTACACCTTC
CSVASSYGYTF
>NA|TRBJ2-3|TRBV5-1|NA
TGCGCCAGCAGCTTGTCGGGCGGGACTACAGATACGCAGTATTTT
CASSLSGGTTDTQYF
>NA|TRBJ2-2|TRBV19|NA
TGTGCCAGTAGTATTTCTCGGACAGAAAACACCGGGGAGCTGTTTTTT
CASSISRTENTGELFF
>NA|TRBJ1-5|TRBV7-8|NA
TGTGCCAGCAGCTTCCTCGGGACACCATATAGCAATCAGCCCCAGCATTTT
CASSFLGTPYSNQPQHF
>TRBD1|TRBJ2-1|TRBV4-1|NA
TGCGCCAGCAGGTCCCCGACAGGGGGCCACAATGAGCAGTTCTTC
CASRSPTGGHNEQFF
>TRBD1|TRBJ2-5|TRBV29-1|NA
TGCAGCGTTGGACAGGGGGAGACCCAGTACTTC
CSVGQGETQYF
>TRBD1|TRBJ1-5|TRBV19|once
TGTGCCAGTAGTATAGGCACCTGGGACAGTTACAATCAGCCCCAGCATTTT
CASSIGTWDSYNQPQHF
>NA|TRBJ2-5|TRBV9|NA
TGTGCCAGCAGCGCTACCGAGGAGACCCAGTACTTC
CASSATEETQYF
>TRBD1|TRBJ1-1|TRBV2|once
TGTGCCAGCAGCGAAGGGACAGGGAACACTGAAGCTTTCTTT
CASSEGTGNTEAFF
>TRBD1|TRBJ2-1|TRBV27|NA
TGTGCCAGCAGTTTAGACAGGGATTGGTTCGGTGAGCAGTTCTTC
CASSLDRDWFGEQFF
>TRBD1|TRBJ1-4|TRBV14|NA
TGTGCCAGCAGCCTCGTCCCGGGACAGGGGAATGAAAAACTGTTTTTT
CASSLVPGQGNEKLFF
>NA|TRBJ2-2|TRBV7-7|NA
TGTGCTAGCAGCTCCCTAGAAGCCGGGGAGCTGTTTTTT
CASSSLEAGELFF
>NA|TRBJ1-2|TRBV2|once
TGTGCCAGCAGGGGGGACACCTCTAACTATGGCTACACCTTC
CASRGDTSNYGYTF
>NA|TRBJ1-1|TRBV15|NA
TGTGCCACCAGCAGGGGGCCCCCGAACACTGAAGCTTTCTTT
CATSRGPPNTEAFF
>NA|TRBJ1-2|TRBV10-3|NA
TGTGCCATCAGTGAGACAGGGATATATGGCTACACCTTC
CAISETGIYGYTF
>NA|TRBJ2-2|TRBV7-3|NA
TGTGCCAGCAGCCATGGACTGGGGGGCACCGGGGAGCTGTTTTTT
CASSHGLGGTGELFF
>TRBD1|TRBJ2-7|TRBV11-3|NA
TGTGCCAGCAGCCGATATTCCGGACAGGGCGGCTCCTACGAGCAGTACTTC
CASSRYSGQGGSYEQYF
>NA|TRBJ1-1|TRBV6-6|few
TGTGCCAGCAGTGGCCCGGGAGCCACTGAAGCTTTCTTT
CASSGPGATEAFF
>NA|TRBJ2-7|TRBV19|NA
TGTGCCAGTAGAGCGTACTCCTCCGAGCAGTACTTC
CASRAYSSEQYF
>NA|TRBJ1-2|TRBV6-5|NA
TGTGCCAGCAGTTACTCGCCGGGGACAACCTATGGCTACACCTTC
CASSYSPGTTYGYTF
>TRBD1|TRBJ1-6|TRBV2|NA
TGTGCCAGCAGTGATCGCCAGACAGGGAATTCACCCCTCCACTTT
CASSDRQTGNSPLHF
>NA|TRBJ2-1|TRBV2|NA
TGTGCCAGCAGGGGGAGTTGGGCAAGTGAGCAGTTCTTC
CASRGSWASEQFF
>TRBD2|TRBJ2-5|TRBV7-2|NA
TGTGCCAGGACATCGGGGCTAGCGGGCGGGGGAGAGACCCAGTACTTC
CARTSGLAGGGETQYF
>NA|TRBJ2-1|TRBV29-1|NA
TGCAGCGTTGAGTCGGGGTCCAGCTCCTACAATGAGCAGTTCTTC
CSVESGSSSYNEQFF
>NA|TRBJ2-3|TRBV5-4|NA
TGTGCCAGCAGCTACGGCGGGACCTCTAGCACAGATACGCAGTATTTT
CASSYGGTSSTDTQYF
>TRBD1|TRBJ1-2|TRBV4-3|NA
TGCGCCAGCAGCCCCGGGACAGGGGGGAACTATGGCTACACCTTC
CASSPGTGGNYGYTF
>TRBD1|TRBJ1-4|TRBV25-1|NA
TGTGCCAGCAGTCGGCAACAGGGGGCCCCTAATGAAAAACTGTTTTTT
CASSRQQGAPNEKLFF
>NA|TRBJ2-1|TRBV27|once
TGTGCCAGCAGTTCCATGTATCAGTACAATGAGCAGTTCTTC
CASSSMYQYNEQFF
>NA|TRBJ1-1|TRBV7-2|NA
TGTGCCAGCAGCTTAGTCTCAGCGGGGCAGAACACTGAAGCTTTCTTT
CASSLVSAGQNTEAFF
>TRBD1|TRBJ1-2|TRBV19|NA
TGTGCCAGTAGTACACGATCCGGGACAGGGCCTAACTATGGCTACACCTTC
CASSTRSGTGPNYGYTF
>TRBD1|TRBJ1-5|TRBV5-6|NA
TGTGCCAGCAGCTCCTGGACAGGGGGAAGACAGCCCCAGCATTTT
CASSSWTGGRQPQHF
>NA|TRBJ2-1|TRBV6-5|NA
TGTGCCAGCAGTTACTCGGCCTTTTACAATGAGCAGTTCTTC
CASSYSAFYNEQFF
>NA|TRBJ2-5|TRBV5-1|NA
TGCGCCAGCAGCTTGCAGGGAAGCGATGAGACCCAGTACTTC
CASSLQGSDETQYF